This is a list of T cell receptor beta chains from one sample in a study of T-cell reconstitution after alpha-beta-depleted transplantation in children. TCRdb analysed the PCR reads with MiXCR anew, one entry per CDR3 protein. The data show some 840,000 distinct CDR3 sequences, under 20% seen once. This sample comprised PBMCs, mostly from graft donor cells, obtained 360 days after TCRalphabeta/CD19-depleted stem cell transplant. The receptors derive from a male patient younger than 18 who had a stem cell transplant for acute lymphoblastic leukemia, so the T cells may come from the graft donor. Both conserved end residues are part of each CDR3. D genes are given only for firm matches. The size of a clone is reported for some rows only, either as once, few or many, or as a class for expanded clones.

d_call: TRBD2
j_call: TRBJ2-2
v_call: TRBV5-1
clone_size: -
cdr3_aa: CASSRGLAGRAGELFF
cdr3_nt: TGCGCCAGCAGCAGGGGACTAGCGGGAAGAGCCGGGGAGCTGTTTTTT

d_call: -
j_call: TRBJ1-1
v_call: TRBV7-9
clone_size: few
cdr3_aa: CASSFLGMTEAFF
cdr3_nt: TGTGCCAGCAGCTTCCTAGGGATGACTGAAGCTTTCTTT

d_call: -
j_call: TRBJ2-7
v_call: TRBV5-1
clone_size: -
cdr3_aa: CASSSAGTNYEQYF
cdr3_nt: TGCGCCAGCAGCTCGGCCGGGACCAACTACGAGCAGTACTTC

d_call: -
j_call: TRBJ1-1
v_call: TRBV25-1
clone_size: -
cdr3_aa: CASTEGQMNTEAFF
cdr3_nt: TGTGCCAGCACCGAAGGACAGATGAACACTGAAGCTTTCTTT

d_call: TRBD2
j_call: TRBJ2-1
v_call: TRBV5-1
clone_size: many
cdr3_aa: CASSSSMTSGANNEQFF
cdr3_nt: TGCGCCAGCAGCTCCTCAATGACTAGCGGGGCGAACAATGAGCAGTTCTTC

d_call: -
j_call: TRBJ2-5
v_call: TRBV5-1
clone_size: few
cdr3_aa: CASSFSGPKETQYF
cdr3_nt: TGCGCCAGCAGCTTTAGTGGGCCAAAGGAGACCCAGTACTTC

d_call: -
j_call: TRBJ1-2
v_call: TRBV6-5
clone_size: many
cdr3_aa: CASKPTVNYGYTF
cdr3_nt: TGTGCCAGCAAACCGACAGTTAACTATGGCTACACCTTC

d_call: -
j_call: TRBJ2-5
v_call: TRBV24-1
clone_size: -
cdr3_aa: CATSDWTSSQETQYF
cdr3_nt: TGTGCCACCAGTGACTGGACATCCTCCCAAGAGACCCAGTACTTC

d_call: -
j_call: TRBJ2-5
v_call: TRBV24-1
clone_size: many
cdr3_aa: CATSDSRQPQETQYF
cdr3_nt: TGTGCCACCAGTGATTCCAGACAGCCGCAAGAGACCCAGTACTTC

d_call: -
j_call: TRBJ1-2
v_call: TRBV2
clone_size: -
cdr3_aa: CASSEYNPRTVGYTF
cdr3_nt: TGTGCCAGCAGTGAATATAACCCTCGGACAGTTGGCTACACCTTC

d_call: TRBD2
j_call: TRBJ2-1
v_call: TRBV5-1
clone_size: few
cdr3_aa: CASRDILAGGTNEQFF
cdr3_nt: TGCGCCAGCAGAGACATACTAGCGGGAGGGACCAATGAGCAGTTCTTC

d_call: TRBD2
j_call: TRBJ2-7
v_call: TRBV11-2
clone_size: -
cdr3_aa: CASSLIPRLAGEGYEQYF
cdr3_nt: TGTGCCAGCAGCTTAATCCCACGACTAGCGGGAGAGGGTTACGAGCAGTACTTC

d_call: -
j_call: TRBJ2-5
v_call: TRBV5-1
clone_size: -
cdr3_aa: CASSSRTYQETQYF
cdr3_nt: TGCGCCAGCAGCTCTAGGACTTACCAAGAGACCCAGTACTTC

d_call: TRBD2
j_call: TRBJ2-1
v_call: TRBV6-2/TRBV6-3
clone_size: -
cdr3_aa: CASSYLLAGANEQFF
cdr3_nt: TGTGCCAGCAGTTACCTATTAGCGGGAGCGAATGAGCAGTTCTTC

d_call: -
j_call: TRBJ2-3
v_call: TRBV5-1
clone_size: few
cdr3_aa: CASSLGGSPSTDTQYF
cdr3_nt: TGCGCCAGCAGCTTGGGTGGCAGCCCCAGCACAGATACGCAGTATTTT

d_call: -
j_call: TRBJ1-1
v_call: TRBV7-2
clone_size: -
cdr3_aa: CASSFRGRGRTEAFF
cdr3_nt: TGTGCCAGCAGCTTCCGTGGGCGGGGTCGGACTGAAGCTTTCTTT

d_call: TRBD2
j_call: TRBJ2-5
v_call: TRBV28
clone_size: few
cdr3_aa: CASSFPLAGELLYQETQYF
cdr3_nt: TGTGCCAGCAGTTTCCCACTAGCGGGAGAACTATTGTACCAAGAGACCCAGTACTTC

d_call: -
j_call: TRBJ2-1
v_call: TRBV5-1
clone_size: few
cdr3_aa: CASSLGLITEQFF
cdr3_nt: TGCGCCAGCAGCCTGGGACTTATAACTGAGCAGTTCTTC

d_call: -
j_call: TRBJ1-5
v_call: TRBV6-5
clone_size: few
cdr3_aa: CASSFTNNQPQHF
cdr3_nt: TGTGCCAGCAGTTTCACCAACAATCAGCCCCAGCATTTT

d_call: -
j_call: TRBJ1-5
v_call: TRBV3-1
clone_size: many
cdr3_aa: CASSQVVGGKPQHF
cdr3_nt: TGTGCCAGCAGCCAAGTAGTTGGGGGTAAGCCCCAGCATTTT

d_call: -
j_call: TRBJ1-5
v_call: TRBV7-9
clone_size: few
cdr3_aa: CASSPGRGKHF
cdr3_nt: TGTGCCAGCAGCCCGGGACGGGGCAAGCATTTT

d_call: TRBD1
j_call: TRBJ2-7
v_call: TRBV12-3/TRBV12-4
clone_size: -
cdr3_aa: CASSTGQGYNYEQYF
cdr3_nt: TGTGCCAGCAGCACCGGACAGGGGTATAACTACGAGCAGTACTTC

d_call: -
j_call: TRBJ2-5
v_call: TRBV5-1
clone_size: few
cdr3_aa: CASSWTVEETQYF
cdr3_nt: TGCGCCAGCAGCTGGACAGTGGAGGAGACCCAGTACTTC

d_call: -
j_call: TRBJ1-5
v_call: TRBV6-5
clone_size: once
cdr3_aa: CASSYYRPRGGFNQPQHF
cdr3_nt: TGTGCCAGCAGTTACTATCGCCCACGTGGGGGGTTTAATCAGCCCCAGCATTTT

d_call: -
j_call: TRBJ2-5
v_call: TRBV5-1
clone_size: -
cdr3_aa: CASRQRVTETQYF
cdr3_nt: TGCGCCAGCAGACAGAGAGTGACAGAGACCCAGTACTTC

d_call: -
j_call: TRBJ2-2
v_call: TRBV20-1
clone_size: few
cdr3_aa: CSARAGWEAGLDTGELFF
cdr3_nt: TGCAGTGCTAGAGCTGGTTGGGAGGCGGGATTAGACACCGGGGAGCTGTTTTTT

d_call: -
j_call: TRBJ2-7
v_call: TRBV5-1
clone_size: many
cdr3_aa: CASSHGYYEQYF
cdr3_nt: TGCGCCAGCAGCCACGGGTACTACGAGCAGTACTTC

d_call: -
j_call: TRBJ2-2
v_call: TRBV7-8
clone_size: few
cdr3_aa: CASSFGPGGRYTGELFF
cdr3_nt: TGTGCCAGCAGCTTTGGTCCGGGGGGCCGGTACACCGGGGAGCTGTTTTTT

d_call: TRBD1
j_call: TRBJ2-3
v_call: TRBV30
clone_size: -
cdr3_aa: CASGQGTDTQYF
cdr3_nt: TGTGCCTCAGGACAGGGCACAGATACGCAGTATTTT

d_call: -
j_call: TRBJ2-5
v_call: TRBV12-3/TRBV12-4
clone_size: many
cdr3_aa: CASSLEGTPQETQYF
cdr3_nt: TGTGCCAGCAGTTTAGAGGGGACACCACAAGAGACCCAGTACTTC

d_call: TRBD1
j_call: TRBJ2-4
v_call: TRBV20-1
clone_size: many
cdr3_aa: CSAGTGGGKNIQYF
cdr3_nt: TGCAGTGCCGGGACAGGGGGCGGCAAAAACATTCAGTACTTC

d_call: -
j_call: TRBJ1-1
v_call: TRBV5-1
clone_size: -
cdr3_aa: CASSLILVGTEAFF
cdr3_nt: TGCGCCAGCAGCTTAATCCTCGTAGGCACTGAAGCTTTCTTT

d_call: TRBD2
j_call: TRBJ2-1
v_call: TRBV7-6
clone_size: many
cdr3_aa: CASSPALAGKYNEQFF
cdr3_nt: TGTGCCAGCAGCCCGGCCCTAGCGGGCAAGTACAATGAGCAGTTCTTC

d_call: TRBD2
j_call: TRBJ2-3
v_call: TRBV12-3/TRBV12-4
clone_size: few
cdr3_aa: CASSSSGNPDTQYF
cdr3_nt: TGTGCCAGCAGCTCCAGCGGGAATCCAGATACGCAGTATTTT

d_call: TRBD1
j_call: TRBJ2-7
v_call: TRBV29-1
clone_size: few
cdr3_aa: CSVERQGVSYEQYF
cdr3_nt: TGCAGCGTTGAGCGACAGGGGGTTTCGTACGAGCAGTACTTC

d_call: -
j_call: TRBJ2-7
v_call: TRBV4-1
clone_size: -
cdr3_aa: CASSQDIRERAYEQYF
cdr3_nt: TGCGCCAGCAGCCAAGATATCCGGGAGAGAGCCTACGAGCAGTACTTC

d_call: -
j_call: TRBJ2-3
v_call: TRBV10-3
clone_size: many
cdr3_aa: CAISDLASRSTDTQYF
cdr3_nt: TGTGCCATCAGTGACCTAGCGAGCAGGAGCACAGATACGCAGTATTTT

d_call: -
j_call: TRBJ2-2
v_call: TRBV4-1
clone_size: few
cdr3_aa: CASSDRPRDALISGELFF
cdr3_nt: TGCGCCAGCAGCGACCGCCCGCGGGACGCTTTGATTAGCGGGGAGCTGTTTTTT

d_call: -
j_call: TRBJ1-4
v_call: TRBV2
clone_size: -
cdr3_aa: CASSEVRGNEKLFF
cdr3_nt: TGTGCCAGCAGTGAAGTCCGAGGGAATGAAAAACTGTTTTTT

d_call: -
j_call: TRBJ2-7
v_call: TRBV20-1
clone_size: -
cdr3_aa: CSARVQSYEQYF
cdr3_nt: TGCAGTGCTAGAGTACAAAGCTACGAGCAGTACTTC

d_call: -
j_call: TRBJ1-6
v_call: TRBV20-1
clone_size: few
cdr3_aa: CSLGNSPLHF
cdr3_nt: TGCAGTCTAGGGAATTCACCCCTCCACTTT